This TCR beta chain was recorded in a study of identical twins (dated by TCRdb to the mid-2010s). Regarding the study in general: TCR alpha and beta repertoires from monozygotic twins, unrelated adults of various ages and cord blood were deep-sequenced to test whether fetal clonotypes persist. To rule out contamination, the twin experiments were replicated at different times with different library preparation protocols.

Library construction relied on 5' RACE. The run used an Illumina HiSeq 2000. Template switching introduced a universal primer binding site; the final cDNA contained a unique molecular identifier, enabling accurate counting of TCR cDNA molecules. First-strand cDNA for TCR alpha and beta chains was synthesized from specific primers in the conserved constant-segment region. To control for contamination, every cDNA library carried two barcodes: a SMART-Mk sample barcode plus Illumina barcodes. TruSeq adapter sequences and Illumina sample barcodes were added in two successive PCR steps. Sequencing of the TCR alpha and beta cDNA libraries was done on the Illumina HiSeq platform using custom primers. The authors' pipeline ran thus. Raw reads were processed with MiGEC to extract unique molecular identifiers, and MiXCR was used to determine CDR3 positions. For each individual, recombination models were inferred using an EM algorithm with the repgenHMM and IGoR tools. The analysis of shared clonotypes was done with the tcR package in R, with sharing normalized by the product of cloneset sizes. To study raw recombination without the effects of thymic and clonal selection, out-of-frame nonproductive sequences were analyzed. TCRdb passed the public sequencing reads through fastp at Q25 and MiXCR, retaining productive beta sequences. Rows are combined by CDR3 protein, so each entry shows the most common genes and DNA. The V and J calls come from TCRdb's annotation, not from the publication. The sample table lists roughly 720,000 distinct CDR3 sequences, around a sixth of them with a count of one. The ten largest account for around 13% of the sample.

V loses 3 bases of germline sequence and J loses 6 bases, and the interval between the two ends is 15 bases. The germline V gene yields LGHNA for CDR1 and YSLEER for CDR2. From the cysteine up to the phenylalanine, the CDR3 has a length of 15 residues. Only CDR3 DNA remains: 45 bases, in frame from the first base. On the study overall, not on this receptor specifically: Fewer insertions were carried by abundant cord blood beta clonotypes; a weaker similar trend was observed in young adult naive repertoires, while no such trend was observed in memory repertoires. Excess twin sharing in beta out-of-frame sequences was weaker because fewer shared sequences lowered the signal-to-noise ratio. Compared with coincidental sharing between unrelated individuals, out-of-frame TCR alpha sequences shared between twins showed an excess of sequences with low generation probability. Zero-insertion analyses could be partly confounded by invariant T cells such as MAIT and iNKT, though diverse VJ usage argued against such confounding for most clonotypes. Because the same donors could not be followed over many years, conclusions were based on cross-sectional statistical analysis. Out-of-frame TCR alpha sharing in monozygotic twins was systematically underestimated by recombination models, whereas sharing between unrelated individuals was in agreement with the recombination models.

A remark on this clonotype: Its antigen is still unknown. No much larger clone is present one base from it, and per-base qualities are unavailable.

Every donor was a healthy Caucasian. Three pairs of female monozygotic twins, all aged roughly 18 to 29 years, were included in the twin cohort. RNA for TCR libraries was isolated from peripheral blood mononuclear cells. Separately, the same data were catalogued under a study of T cells expressing NK-cell markers. That second publication adds: Three sorted T-cell subsets (CD3+CD56+NKG2C+, CD3+CD56+NKG2C- and CD3+CD56-NKG2C+) from about 8 donors had their TCR beta-chain repertoires profiled. Among the eight sequenced donors, seven were HCMV-seropositive and one was HCMV-seronegative. In several experiments an anti-gammadeltaTCR antibody was added to restrict sorting to alphabetaTCR-expressing T cells. In several donors, the dominant CD3+CD56+NKG2C+ clonotypes were among the top 10 CD8+ clonotypes and accounted for about 1.0-7.5% of CD8+ T cells. Those dominant clonotypes were again the most abundant among CD3+CD56-NKG2C+ cells in a few donors, at about 28.3-60.1%. Whether the expanded NKG2C-expressing T cell clones were specific for HCMV antigens was left unclear. The study sequenced eight donors, all healthy volunteers chosen at random: three men and five women. HCMV-specific IgG was detected in serum with a commercial ELISA kit to determine HCMV serostatus. For over 5 donors, bulk peripheral blood T-cell repertoires were additionally sequenced from unsorted PBMC. MIGEC handled demultiplexing of the reads and grouping by UMI, while MiTCR was used to assemble and quantify clonotypes. To exclude erroneous sequences, only TCR cDNA sequences supported by at least two reads were retained. The tcR package was used for downstream repertoire analysis, and clonotypes were matched across fractions by CDR3 nucleotide sequence plus V segment. VDJmatch was used to annotate antigen specificity against VDJdb, with one amino acid substitution in CDR3 allowed.

The origin of this receptor is a woman younger than 35 in good health. Material: PBMCs. The chain is encoded by TRBV4-3 joined to TRBJ2-1; a confident D gene designation cannot be given. CDR3 region: CASSHRPAKGNEQFF. The sequenced DNA: TGCGCCAGCAGCCACCGACCAGCTAAGGGCAATGAGCAGTTCTTC.